This T cell receptor beta chain was captured in a study of T cell repertoires in cytomegalovirus infection. Whole-study results and caveats: The ex vivo response was dominated by HLA-C-restricted CMV-specific TCR beta clonotypes.

As for this clonotype: Its cognate antigen is unknown. A much larger clone is a single base away; this may be a read error.

TCRdb fed the reads into MiXCR, producing one record per CDR3 protein. The sample yields 150,000 to 200,000 distinct CDR3 sequences, around 15% seen once. The CDR3 totals 14 residues. Germline-derived CDR1 and CDR2 are MNHGY and SAAAGT. V was trimmed by 8 bases and J by 6 bases, leaving 17 bases between them. This chain uses TRBV6-8 with TRBJ1-5, with D possibly being TRBD1 (5 bases). Sequencing was done on a sample of PBMCs. The TCR sequence derives from a human donor in good health (CMV status not recorded). Some clones in this sample may be carry-over from other donors' samples. The CDR3, as DNA: TGTGCCAGCCGCCCTCCGAGGGGTAGTCAGCCCCAGCATTTT. This sequence encodes CASRPPRGSQPQHF.